These T cell receptor beta chains were read from a single sample in a study of cytomegalovirus exposure and HLA in healthy donors. Produced via immunoSEQ multiplex PCR; TCRdb's table is partial and in-frame only. The sample lists about 170,000 clones; approximately 86% were seen once. Sequenced input: PBMCs. These TCRs come from a woman under 30 in good health and CMV-seronegative. CDR3s include the opening cysteine and the closing phenylalanine or tryptophan. Not every row has a clone size; where given, it reads once, few, many or a size class.

V: TRBV10-3
size: NA
J: TRBJ1-3
CDR3: CAISEWGSPGGAQSKGSGNTIYF

V: TRBV2
size: NA
J: TRBJ1-2
CDR3: CASRTDSNYGYTF

V: TRBV18
size: once
J: TRBJ2-7
CDR3: CASSLPGTYEQYF

V: TRBV7-3
size: few
J: TRBJ1-6
CDR3: CASSLNRNSPLHF

V: TRBV4-1
size: NA
J: TRBJ2-6
CDR3: CASSQERVRGPTNVLTF

V: TRBV27
size: NA
J: TRBJ2-5
CDR3: CASSFLGNQETQYF

V: TRBV6-1
size: NA
J: TRBJ1-1
CDR3: CASSEVGRGLRGEAFF

V: TRBV6-5
size: NA
J: TRBJ2-5
CDR3: CASSSGGPLQTQYF

V: TRBV5-6
size: NA
J: TRBJ1-1
CDR3: CASSSQSGSETEAFF

V: TRBV4-3
size: NA
J: TRBJ2-5
CDR3: CASSQGDRGLQETQYF

V: TRBV4-1
size: NA
J: TRBJ1-1
CDR3: CASSQGETTVYTEAFF

V: TRBV19
size: NA
J: TRBJ1-1
CDR3: CASSPTLGTGNTEAFF

V: TRBV7-2
size: NA
J: TRBJ2-7
CDR3: CASSSRAGPYEQYF

V: TRBV7-2
size: NA
J: TRBJ1-2
CDR3: CASSSTGVGNGYTF

V: TRBV18
size: NA
J: TRBJ2-1
CDR3: CASSPPIRGRYNEQFF

V: TRBV2
size: NA
J: TRBJ2-1
CDR3: CASRGLSDEQFF

V: TRBV7-6
size: NA
J: TRBJ2-1
CDR3: CASSPQRGGEQFF

V: TRBV7-9
size: NA
J: TRBJ1-1
CDR3: CASSLDRWNTEAFF

V: TRBV5-5
size: NA
J: TRBJ2-7
CDR3: CASSLIPGFGVAGGYEQYF

V: TRBV11-3
size: NA
J: TRBJ1-1
CDR3: CASSSTGTGDTEAFF

V: TRBV7-2
size: NA
J: TRBJ2-2
CDR3: CASSLAGVDTGELFF

V: TRBV5-1
size: NA
J: TRBJ2-7
CDR3: CASSLGWREWHEQYF

V: TRBV29-1
size: once
J: TRBJ1-1
CDR3: CSVEVNRNTEAFF

V: TRBV11-2
size: NA
J: TRBJ2-7
CDR3: CASSLVSTGSGEQYF

V: TRBV7-2
size: many
J: TRBJ2-7
CDR3: CASSSTAGVEYEQYF

V: TRBV4-2
size: NA
J: TRBJ2-7
CDR3: CASSSGLMVAYGQYF

V: TRBV18
size: NA
J: TRBJ2-2
CDR3: CASSPDSSNTGELFF

V: TRBV15
size: NA
J: TRBJ2-1
CDR3: CATSLGQGSNNEQFF

V: TRBV5-8
size: NA
J: TRBJ1-1
CDR3: CAHFLGQGYRDTEAFF

V: TRBV5-1
size: NA
J: TRBJ2-2
CDR3: CASGGLNTGELFF

V: TRBV6-5
size: once
J: TRBJ1-3
CDR3: CASSYVGGGTGNTIYF

V: TRBV29-1
size: once
J: TRBJ1-2
CDR3: CSVEEVQVYGYTF

V: TRBV20-1
size: NA
J: TRBJ2-1
CDR3: CSASSEQFF

V: TRBV5-4
size: once
J: TRBJ2-5
CDR3: CASSLGLAGAPAETQYF

V: TRBV7-2
size: NA
J: TRBJ2-7
CDR3: CASSLAREDYEQYF

V: TRBV21-1
size: NA
J: TRBJ2-1
CDR3: CAAFPRDWRNEQFF